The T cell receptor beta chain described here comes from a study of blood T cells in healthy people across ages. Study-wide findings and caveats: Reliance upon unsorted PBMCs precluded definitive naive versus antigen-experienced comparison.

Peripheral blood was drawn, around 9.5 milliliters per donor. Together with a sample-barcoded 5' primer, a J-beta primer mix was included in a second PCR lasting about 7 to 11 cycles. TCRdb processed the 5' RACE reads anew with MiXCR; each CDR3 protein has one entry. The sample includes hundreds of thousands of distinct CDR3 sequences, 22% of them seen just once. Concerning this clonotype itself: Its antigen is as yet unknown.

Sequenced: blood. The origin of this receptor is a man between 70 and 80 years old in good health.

The CDR3 region has the DNA TGCGCCAGCAGCCAAGAACCGCAGACACTCTCTGGGGCCAACGTCCTGACTTTC. It encodes CASSQEPQTLSGANVLTF. The J gene is TRBJ2-6, the V gene TRBV4-1; D is uncertain. The V and J ends lost 0 bases and 0 bases respectively, with 12 bases between them. The length of the CDR3 is 18 residues. Germline values: CDR1 MGHRA, CDR2 YSYEKL.